These T cell receptor beta chains were read from a single sample in a study of neoadjuvant nivolumab and ipilimumab in lung cancer. TCRdb keeps only in-frame clones here, not all; method: immunoSEQ multiplex PCR. The sample yields tens of thousands of clones, more than 70% seen once. This sample comprised peripheral blood, obtained before neoadjuvant nivolumab, alone or with ipilimumab. The receptors stem from an adult with non-small cell lung cancer. Both conserved end residues are part of each CDR3. Each record gives: J gene, clone size, D gene, V gene, CDR3 length, CDR3 protein, CDR3 DNA. D genes are given only for firm matches. Size is stated for part of the rows, as once, few or many counts, or as a class when the clone is expanded.

j_call: TRBJ2-1; clone_size: NA; d_call: NA; v_call: TRBV4-2; cdr3_length: 16; cdr3_aa: CASTLRDSSSYNEQFF; cdr3_nt: TGTGCCAGCACCCTCCGGGACTCTAGCTCCTACAATGAGCAGTTCTTC
j_call: TRBJ2-1; clone_size: NA; d_call: TRBD1; v_call: TRBV5-1; cdr3_length: 15; cdr3_aa: CASSLALGGGLEQFF; cdr3_nt: TGCGCCAGCAGCTTGGCCCTAGGGGGCGGGTTGGAGCAGTTCTTC
j_call: TRBJ1-5; clone_size: NA; d_call: NA; v_call: TRBV9; cdr3_length: 13; cdr3_aa: CASSERGNQPQHF; cdr3_nt: TGTGCCAGCAGCGAGCGGGGGAATCAGCCCCAGCATTTT
j_call: TRBJ1-1; clone_size: NA; d_call: NA; v_call: TRBV19; cdr3_length: 13; cdr3_aa: CASSILGGSEAFF; cdr3_nt: TGTGCCAGTAGTATATTAGGAGGGTCTGAAGCTTTCTTT
j_call: TRBJ1-4; clone_size: NA; d_call: TRBD1; v_call: TRBV9; cdr3_length: 15; cdr3_aa: CASSASQGDGEKLFF; cdr3_nt: TGTGCCAGCAGCGCATCCCAGGGGGACGGTGAAAAACTGTTTTTT
j_call: TRBJ1-1; clone_size: few; d_call: NA; v_call: TRBV5-6; cdr3_length: 13; cdr3_aa: CASSWGRYTEAFF; cdr3_nt: TGTGCCAGCAGCTGGGGCCGATACACTGAAGCTTTCTTT
j_call: TRBJ2-7; clone_size: NA; d_call: TRBD1; v_call: TRBV7-7; cdr3_length: 14; cdr3_aa: CASSRDRGHDEQYF; cdr3_nt: TGTGCCAGCAGTCGGGACAGGGGGCACGACGAGCAGTACTTC
j_call: TRBJ2-3; clone_size: few; d_call: NA; v_call: TRBV4-2; cdr3_length: 19; cdr3_aa: CASSQDLGGDLSFTYTQYF; cdr3_nt: TGTGCCAGCAGCCAAGATCTTGGAGGGGACCTATCATTTACTTATACGCAGTATTTT
j_call: TRBJ2-5; clone_size: few; d_call: TRBD2; v_call: TRBV5-4; cdr3_length: 14; cdr3_aa: CASSLRLAGETQYF; cdr3_nt: TGTGCCAGCAGCTTAAGACTAGCGGGAGAGACCCAGTACTTC
j_call: TRBJ2-7; clone_size: NA; d_call: TRBD1; v_call: TRBV6-1; cdr3_length: 15; cdr3_aa: CASSESRDRVHEQYF; cdr3_nt: TGTGCCAGCAGTGAATCTAGGGACAGGGTTCACGAGCAGTACTTC
j_call: TRBJ1-1; clone_size: NA; d_call: NA; v_call: TRBV29-1; cdr3_length: 13; cdr3_aa: CSFSGGLDTEAFF; cdr3_nt: TGCAGCTTTAGCGGGGGGCTGGACACTGAAGCTTTCTTT
j_call: TRBJ2-5; clone_size: NA; d_call: TRBD2; v_call: TRBV5-1; cdr3_length: 16; cdr3_aa: CASSSVTSGGKETQYF; cdr3_nt: TGCGCCAGCAGCTCCGTGACTAGCGGGGGAAAAGAGACCCAGTACTTC
j_call: TRBJ2-2; clone_size: NA; d_call: TRBD1; v_call: TRBV5-4; cdr3_length: 16; cdr3_aa: CASTRGQGANTGELFF; cdr3_nt: TGTGCCAGCACTAGGGGACAGGGGGCGAACACCGGGGAGCTGTTTTTT
j_call: TRBJ1-2; clone_size: once; d_call: NA; v_call: TRBV28; cdr3_length: 12; cdr3_aa: CASSRQDYGYTF; cdr3_nt: TGTGCCAGCAGTCGACAGGACTATGGCTACACCTTC
j_call: TRBJ1-1; clone_size: few; d_call: NA; v_call: TRBV14; cdr3_length: 14; cdr3_aa: CASSQGDRNTEAFF; cdr3_nt: TGTGCCAGCAGCCAGGGTGACAGGAACACTGAAGCTTTCTTT
j_call: TRBJ1-2; clone_size: NA; d_call: NA; v_call: TRBV5-8; cdr3_length: 13; cdr3_aa: CASSLIGYYGYTF; cdr3_nt: TGTGCCAGCAGCTTGATAGGGTACTATGGCTACACCTTC
j_call: TRBJ2-3; clone_size: few; d_call: NA; v_call: TRBV29-1; cdr3_length: 12; cdr3_aa: CSVEQGRNTQYF; cdr3_nt: TGCAGCGTTGAACAGGGACGCAATACGCAGTATTTT
j_call: TRBJ1-6; clone_size: NA; d_call: NA; v_call: TRBV6-5; cdr3_length: 14; cdr3_aa: CASSYNNNNSPLHF; cdr3_nt: TGTGCCAGCAGTTACAACAATAATAATTCACCCCTCCACTTT
j_call: TRBJ2-7; clone_size: NA; d_call: NA; v_call: TRBV27; cdr3_length: 14; cdr3_aa: CASSLLARTYEQYF; cdr3_nt: TGTGCCAGCAGTTTATTGGCAAGAACCTACGAGCAGTACTTC
j_call: TRBJ1-2; clone_size: NA; d_call: NA; v_call: TRBV7-9; cdr3_length: 13; cdr3_aa: CASQEGITYGYTF; cdr3_nt: TGTGCCAGCCAGGAAGGGATTACCTATGGCTACACCTTC